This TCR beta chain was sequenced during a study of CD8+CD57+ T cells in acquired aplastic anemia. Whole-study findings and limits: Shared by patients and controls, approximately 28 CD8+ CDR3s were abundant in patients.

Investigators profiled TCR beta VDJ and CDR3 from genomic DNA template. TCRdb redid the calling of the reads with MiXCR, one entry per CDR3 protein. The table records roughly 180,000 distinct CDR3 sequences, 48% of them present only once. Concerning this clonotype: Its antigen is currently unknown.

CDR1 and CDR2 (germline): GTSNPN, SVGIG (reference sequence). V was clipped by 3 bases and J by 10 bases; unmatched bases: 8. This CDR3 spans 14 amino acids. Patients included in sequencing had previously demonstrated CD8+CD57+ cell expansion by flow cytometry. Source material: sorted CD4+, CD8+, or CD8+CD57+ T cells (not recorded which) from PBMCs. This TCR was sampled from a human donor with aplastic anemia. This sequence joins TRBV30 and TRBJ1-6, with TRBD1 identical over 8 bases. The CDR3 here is CAWREGQVTSPLHF. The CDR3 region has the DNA TGTGCCTGGAGAGAGGGACAGGTGACCTCACCCCTCCACTTT.